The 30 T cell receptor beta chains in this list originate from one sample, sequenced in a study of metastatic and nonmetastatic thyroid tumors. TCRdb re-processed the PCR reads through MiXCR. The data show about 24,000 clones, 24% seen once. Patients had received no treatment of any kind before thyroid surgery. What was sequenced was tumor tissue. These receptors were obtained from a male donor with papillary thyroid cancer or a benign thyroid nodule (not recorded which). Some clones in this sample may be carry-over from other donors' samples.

CDR3 amino acids: CAISDKGNYGYTF. In DNA, the CDR3 is TGTGCCATCAGTGATAAGGGTAACTATGGCTACACCTTC. The chain employs TRBV10-3 and TRBJ1-2; D is unresolved. The CDR3 has 13 residues. CDR1 ENHRY and CDR2 SYGVKD come from the germline V gene. Trimming took 3 bases from V and 1 from J, leaving 6 bases between them.

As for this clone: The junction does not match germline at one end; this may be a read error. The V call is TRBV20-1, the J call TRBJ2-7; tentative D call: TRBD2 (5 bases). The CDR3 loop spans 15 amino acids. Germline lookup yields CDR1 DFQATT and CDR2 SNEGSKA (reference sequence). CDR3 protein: CSSGGITGLVYEHYF. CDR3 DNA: TGCAGTTCTGGAGGAATAACTGGACTCGTCTACGAGCACTACTTC.

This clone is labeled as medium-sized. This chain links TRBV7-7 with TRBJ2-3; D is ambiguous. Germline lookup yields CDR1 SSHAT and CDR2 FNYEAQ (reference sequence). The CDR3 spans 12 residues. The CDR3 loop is CATKELTDTQYF. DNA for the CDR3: TGTGCAACGAAGGAACTCACAGATACGCAGTATTTT.

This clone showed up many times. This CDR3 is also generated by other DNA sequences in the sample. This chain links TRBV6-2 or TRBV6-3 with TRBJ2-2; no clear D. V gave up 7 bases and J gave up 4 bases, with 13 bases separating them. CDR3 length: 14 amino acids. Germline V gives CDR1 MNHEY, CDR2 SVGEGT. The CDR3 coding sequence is TGTGCCAGCAACCCGAACAGTGTCACCGGGGAGCTGTTTTTT. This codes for CASNPNSVTGELFF.

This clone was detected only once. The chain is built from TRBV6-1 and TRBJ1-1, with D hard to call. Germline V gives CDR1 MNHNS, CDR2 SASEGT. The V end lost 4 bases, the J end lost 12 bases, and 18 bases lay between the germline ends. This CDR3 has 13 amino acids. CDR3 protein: CASSATRITQSFF. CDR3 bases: TGTGCCAGCAGTGCAACCAGGATCACTCAATCTTTCTTT.

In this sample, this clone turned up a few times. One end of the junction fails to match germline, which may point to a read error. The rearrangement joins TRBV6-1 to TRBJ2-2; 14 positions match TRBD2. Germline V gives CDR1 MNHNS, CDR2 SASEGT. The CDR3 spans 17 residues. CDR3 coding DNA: TGTGTCAGCAGCGGACTAGCGGGAGGTCCCGGCACCGGGGAGCTGTTTTTT. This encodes CVSSGLAGGPGTGELFF.

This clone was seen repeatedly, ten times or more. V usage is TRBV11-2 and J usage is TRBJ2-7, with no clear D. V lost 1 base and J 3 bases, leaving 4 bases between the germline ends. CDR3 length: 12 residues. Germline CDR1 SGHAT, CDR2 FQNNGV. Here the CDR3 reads CASSLVGYEQYF. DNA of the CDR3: TGTGCCAGCAGCTTAGTAGGCTACGAGCAGTACTTC.

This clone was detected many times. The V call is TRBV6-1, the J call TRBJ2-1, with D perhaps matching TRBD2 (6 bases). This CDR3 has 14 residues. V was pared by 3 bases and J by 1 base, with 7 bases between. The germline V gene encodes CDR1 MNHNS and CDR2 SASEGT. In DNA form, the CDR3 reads TGTGCCAGCAGTGAGAGCGGGTCCTACAATGAGCAGTTCTTC. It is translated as CASSESGSYNEQFF.

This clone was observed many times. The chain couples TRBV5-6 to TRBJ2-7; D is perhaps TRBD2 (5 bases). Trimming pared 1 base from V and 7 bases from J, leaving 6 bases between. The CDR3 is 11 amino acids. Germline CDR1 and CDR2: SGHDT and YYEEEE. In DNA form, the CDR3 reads TGTGCCAGCAGCTTGTCGGGGGAGCAGTACTTC. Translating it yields CASSLSGEQYF.

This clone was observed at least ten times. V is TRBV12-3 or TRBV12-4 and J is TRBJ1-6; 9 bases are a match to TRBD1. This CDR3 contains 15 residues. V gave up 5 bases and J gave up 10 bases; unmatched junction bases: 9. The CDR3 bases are TGTGCCAGCAGTGTTGGACAGGGGCGGCCCTCACCCCTCCACTTT. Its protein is CASSVGQGRPSPLHF.

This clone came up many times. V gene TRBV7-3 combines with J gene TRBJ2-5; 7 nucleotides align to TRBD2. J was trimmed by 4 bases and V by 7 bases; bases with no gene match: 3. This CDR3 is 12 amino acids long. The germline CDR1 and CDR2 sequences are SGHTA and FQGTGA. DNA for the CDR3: TGTGCCAGCAACGGCGGGGGAGAGACCCAGTACTTC. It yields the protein CASNGGGETQYF.

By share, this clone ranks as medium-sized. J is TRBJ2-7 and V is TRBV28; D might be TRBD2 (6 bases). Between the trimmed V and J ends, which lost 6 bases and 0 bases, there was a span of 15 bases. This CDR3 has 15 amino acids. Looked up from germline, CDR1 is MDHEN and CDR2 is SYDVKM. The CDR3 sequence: CASSSPRDFSYEQYF. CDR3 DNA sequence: TGTGCCAGCAGCTCCCCCCGGGACTTCTCCTACGAGCAGTACTTC.

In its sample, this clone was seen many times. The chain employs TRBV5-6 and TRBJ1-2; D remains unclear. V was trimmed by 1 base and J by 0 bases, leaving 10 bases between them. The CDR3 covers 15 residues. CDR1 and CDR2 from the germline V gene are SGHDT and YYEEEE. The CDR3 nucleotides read TGTGCCAGCAGCTTGAAAGGGCTAACTAACTATGGCTACACCTTC. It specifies CASSLKGLTNYGYTF.

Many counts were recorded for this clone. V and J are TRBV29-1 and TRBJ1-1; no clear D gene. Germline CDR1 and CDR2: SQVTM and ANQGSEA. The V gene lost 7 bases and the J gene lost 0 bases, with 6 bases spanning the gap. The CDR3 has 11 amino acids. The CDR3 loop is CSAEMNTEAFF. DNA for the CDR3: TGCAGCGCTGAGATGAACACTGAAGCTTTCTTT.

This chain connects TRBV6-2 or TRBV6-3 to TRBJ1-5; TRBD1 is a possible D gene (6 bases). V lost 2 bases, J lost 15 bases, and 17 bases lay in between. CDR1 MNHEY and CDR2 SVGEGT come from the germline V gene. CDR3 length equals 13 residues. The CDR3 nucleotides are TGTGCCAGCAGTTACGGGGGCGTCCGGCCACCGCATTTT. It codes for CASSYGGVRPPHF.

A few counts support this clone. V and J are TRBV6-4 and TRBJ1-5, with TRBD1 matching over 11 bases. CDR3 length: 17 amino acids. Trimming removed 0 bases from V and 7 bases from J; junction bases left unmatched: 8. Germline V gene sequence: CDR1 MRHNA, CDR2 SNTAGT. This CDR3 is CASSDSKDRGPGQPQHF. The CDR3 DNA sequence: TGTGCCAGCAGTGACTCGAAGGACAGGGGGCCAGGCCAGCCCCAGCATTTT.

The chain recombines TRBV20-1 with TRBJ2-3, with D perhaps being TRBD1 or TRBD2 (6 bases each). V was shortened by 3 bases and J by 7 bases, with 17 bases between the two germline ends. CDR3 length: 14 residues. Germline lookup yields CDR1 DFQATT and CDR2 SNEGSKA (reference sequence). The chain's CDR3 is CSARTGGGGYTQYF. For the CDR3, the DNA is TGCAGTGCTAGGACTGGCGGAGGGGGGTATACGCAGTATTTT.

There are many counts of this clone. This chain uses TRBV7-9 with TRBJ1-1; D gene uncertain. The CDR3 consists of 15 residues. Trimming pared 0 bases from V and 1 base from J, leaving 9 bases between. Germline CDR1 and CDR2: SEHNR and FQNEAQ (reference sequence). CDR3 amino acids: CASSLASGQNTEAFF. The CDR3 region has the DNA TGTGCCAGCAGCTTAGCATCAGGCCAGAACACTGAAGCTTTCTTT.

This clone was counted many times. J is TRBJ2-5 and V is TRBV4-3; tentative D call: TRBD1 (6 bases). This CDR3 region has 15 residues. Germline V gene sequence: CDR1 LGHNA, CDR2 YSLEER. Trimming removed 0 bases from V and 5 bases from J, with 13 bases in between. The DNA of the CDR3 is TGCGCCAGCAGCCAAGAACAGGGCCCTGAGGAGACCCAGTACTTC. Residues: CASSQEQGPEETQYF.

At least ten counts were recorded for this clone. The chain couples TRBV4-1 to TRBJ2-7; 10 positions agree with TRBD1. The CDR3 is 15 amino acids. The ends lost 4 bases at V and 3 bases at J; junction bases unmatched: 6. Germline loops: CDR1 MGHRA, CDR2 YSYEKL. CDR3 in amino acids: CASSPRQGAIYEQYF. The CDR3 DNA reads TGCGCCAGCAGCCCCCGACAGGGGGCTATCTACGAGCAGTACTTC.

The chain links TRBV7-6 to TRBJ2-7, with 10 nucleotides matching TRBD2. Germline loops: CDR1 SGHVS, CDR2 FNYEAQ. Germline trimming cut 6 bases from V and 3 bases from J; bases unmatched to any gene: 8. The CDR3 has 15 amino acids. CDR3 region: CASSPRASGSYEQYF. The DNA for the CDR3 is TGTGCCAGCAGTCCACGGGCTAGCGGGAGCTACGAGCAGTACTTC.

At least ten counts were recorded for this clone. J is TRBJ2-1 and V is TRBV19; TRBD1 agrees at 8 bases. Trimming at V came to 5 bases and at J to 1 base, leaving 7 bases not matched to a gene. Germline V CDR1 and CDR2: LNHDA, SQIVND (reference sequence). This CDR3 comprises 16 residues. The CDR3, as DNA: TGTGCCAGTAGTCCCTGGACAGGGAGATCCTACAATGAGCAGTTCTTC. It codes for CASSPWTGRSYNEQFF.

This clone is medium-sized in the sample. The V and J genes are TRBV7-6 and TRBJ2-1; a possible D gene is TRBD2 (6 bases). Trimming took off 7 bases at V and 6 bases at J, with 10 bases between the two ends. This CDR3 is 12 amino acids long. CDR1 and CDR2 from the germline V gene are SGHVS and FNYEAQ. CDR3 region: CASTLGGNEQFF. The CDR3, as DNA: TGTGCCAGCACCCTGGGGGGCAATGAGCAGTTCTTC.

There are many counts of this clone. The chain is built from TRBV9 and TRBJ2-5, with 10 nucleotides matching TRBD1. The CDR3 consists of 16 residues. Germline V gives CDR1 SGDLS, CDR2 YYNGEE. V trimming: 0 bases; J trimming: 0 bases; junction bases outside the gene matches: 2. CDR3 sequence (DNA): TGTGCCAGCAGCGTAGGGGGACAGGGGTACCAAGAGACCCAGTACTTC. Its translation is CASSVGGQGYQETQYF.

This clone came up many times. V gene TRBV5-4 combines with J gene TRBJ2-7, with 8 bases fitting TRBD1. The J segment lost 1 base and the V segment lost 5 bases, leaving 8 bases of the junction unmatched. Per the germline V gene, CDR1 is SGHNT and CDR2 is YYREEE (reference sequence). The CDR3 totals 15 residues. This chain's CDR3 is CASRKDRVSSYEQYF. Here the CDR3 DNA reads TGTGCCAGCAGGAAGGACAGGGTCTCTTCCTACGAGCAGTACTTC.

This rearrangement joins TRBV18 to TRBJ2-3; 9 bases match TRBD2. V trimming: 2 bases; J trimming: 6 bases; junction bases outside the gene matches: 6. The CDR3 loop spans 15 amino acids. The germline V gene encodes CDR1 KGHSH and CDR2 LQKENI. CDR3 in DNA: TGTGCCAGCTCACCAAGGATAGCGGGAGTCGATACGCAGTATTTT. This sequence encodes CASSPRIAGVDTQYF.

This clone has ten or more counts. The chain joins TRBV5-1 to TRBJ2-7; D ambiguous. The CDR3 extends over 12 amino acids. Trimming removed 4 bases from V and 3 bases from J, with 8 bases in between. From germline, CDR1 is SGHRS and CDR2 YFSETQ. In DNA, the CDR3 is TGCGCCAGCAGCGGCAGAGGCTACGAGCAGTACTTC. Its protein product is CASSGRGYEQYF. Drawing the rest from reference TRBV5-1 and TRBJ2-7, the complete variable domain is KAGVTQTPRYLIKTRGQQVTLSCSPISGHRSVSWYQQTPGQGLQFLFEYFSETQRNKGNFPGRFSGRQFSNSRSEMNVSTLELGDSALYLCASSGRGYEQYFGPGTRLTVT.

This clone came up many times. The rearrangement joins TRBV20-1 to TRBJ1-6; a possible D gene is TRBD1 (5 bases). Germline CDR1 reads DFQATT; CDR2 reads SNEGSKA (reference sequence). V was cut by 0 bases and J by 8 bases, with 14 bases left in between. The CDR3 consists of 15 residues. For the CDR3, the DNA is TGCAGTGCTAGAGAGGGAGGGACTGACGATTCACCCCTCCACTTT. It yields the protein CSAREGGTDDSPLHF.

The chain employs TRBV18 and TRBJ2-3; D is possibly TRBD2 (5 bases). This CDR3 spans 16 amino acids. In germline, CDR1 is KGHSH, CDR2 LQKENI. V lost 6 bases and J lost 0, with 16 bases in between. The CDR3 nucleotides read TGTGCCAGCTCGACCGGACCGGGGAGAAGCACAGATACGCAGTATTTT. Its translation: CASSTGPGRSTDTQYF.

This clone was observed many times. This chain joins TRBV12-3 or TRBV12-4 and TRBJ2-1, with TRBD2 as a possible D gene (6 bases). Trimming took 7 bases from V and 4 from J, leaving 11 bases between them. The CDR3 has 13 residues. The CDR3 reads CASTLGLYNEQFF. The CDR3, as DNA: TGTGCCAGCACCCTAGGACTATACAATGAGCAGTTCTTC.